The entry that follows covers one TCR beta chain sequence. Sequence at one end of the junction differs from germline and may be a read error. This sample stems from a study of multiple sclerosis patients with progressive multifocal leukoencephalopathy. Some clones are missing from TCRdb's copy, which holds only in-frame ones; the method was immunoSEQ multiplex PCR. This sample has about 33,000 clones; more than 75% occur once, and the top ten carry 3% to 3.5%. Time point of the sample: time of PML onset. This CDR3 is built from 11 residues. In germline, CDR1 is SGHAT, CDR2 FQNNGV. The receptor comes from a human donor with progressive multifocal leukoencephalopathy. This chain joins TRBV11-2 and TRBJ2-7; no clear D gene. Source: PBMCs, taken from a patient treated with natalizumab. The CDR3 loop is CASRFLREQYF. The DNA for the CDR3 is TGTGCCAGCCGCTTTTTGCGCGAGCAGTACTTC.